This TCR beta chain is drawn from a study of beta chain features in type 1 diabetes (dated by TCRdb to the late 2010s). About the investigation overall: No differences in mean age, gender distribution, total cell number or subset yield were found between patients and healthy donors. Whereas all 30 or so donors provided naive and central memory subsets, regulatory and stem cell-like memory subsets were isolated from just 8 patients and roughly eight healthy donors. A total of roughly 98,000,000 sorted cells were examined across all samples, and RNA yield correlated strongly with the number of cells per subset. In the study, TCRB repertoires of sorted circulating CD4+ T cell subsets from recently diagnosed type 1 diabetes patients were compared with those of matched healthy donors.

The entire amount of isolated RNA was reverse transcribed using the High Capacity cDNA Reverse Transcription Kit, so the sequenced TCRB transcripts were expressed ones. Deep immunoSEQ sequencing was performed on naive, central memory and regulatory T cell samples, with an average of roughly 4 million total reads per sample. Sorted cells were lysed in RLT buffer and RNA was extracted with DNase-treated RNeasy Micro or Mini kits, depending on cell number. To prevent cross-contamination, each cell subset was processed individually, whereas patient and healthy donor samples were processed jointly. Using the immunoSEQ multiplex PCR, TCRB sequences were amplified from cDNA into 87-bp fragments spanning the CDR3 region. The amplicons were sequenced using the Illumina HiSeq platform. The study's processing was this. Synthetic template baselines were used to correct PCR bias computationally, reads within Hamming distance 2 were collapsed together, and singletons that could not be merged were discarded. Reads were aligned to IMGT to assign V, D and J genes, CDR3 length, and insertions or deletions at six rearrangement sites. Clonotype counts were normalized to sorted cell number within each subset before computing true diversity and Gini coefficients with the tcR R package. The overlap coefficient, calculated on TCRB nucleotide sequences, was used to quantify repertoire sharing. Out-of-frame TCRB sequences from naive cells were analyzed to stand in for the pre-selection repertoire. As stored in TCRdb, this immuneACCESS dataset retains in-frame rearrangements with V and J assigned. A fraction of the clones does not appear; measured against another copy, unresolved V genes explain less than half of the discrepancy, and the remainder lacks a known reason. V, J and clone size are taken as reported in that table, and D and trimming were inferred from the DNA itself. Counted in this sample were 350,000 to 400,000 clones; over 13% of them appeared once. About 0.02% of the sample lies in the top ten.

Each donor gave one peripheral blood draw, averaging about 100 mL, which was collected into heparinised tubes. A BD FACSAria II was used to sort naive, central memory, regulatory and stem cell-like memory CD4+ T cells with a panel that included CD45RO, CCR7, CD25, CD127, CD95 and CD27. Every sorted population had a purity above 95%. PBMCs were isolated immediately by Lymphoprep density gradient centrifugation and stained directly without culture. So that batch effects would be minimized, each experiment stained and sorted samples in pairs, pairing one healthy donor with one patient. This clone was counted only a few times. Its specific antigen is unknown. Qualities for individual bases were not recorded, and no much larger clone is one base off. Trimming at the junction amounts to 0 bases on V and 7 bases on J, and the germline ends lie 13 bases apart. Per the germline V gene, LGHNA is the CDR1 and YSLEER is the CDR2. Including cysteine and phenylalanine, the CDR3 has 15 amino acids. Left in the record is the CDR3 DNA by itself, 45 bases read in frame from the first base.

The paper as a whole reports these results and caveats: Shorter templates might have been favored by PCR, but patient and control samples were amplified and corrected together, so both groups would have been affected equally by any skew. Type 1 diabetes patients showed a moderate but significant shortening of TCRB CDR3 length in all four CD4+ subsets. The naive, central memory and regulatory TCRB repertoires appeared to resemble one another more closely among patients than among healthy donors. Because cDNA was sequenced instead of genomic DNA, activated cells with high expression could be over-represented, although the groups did not differ in activation or CD3 levels. Patients with type 1 diabetes made fewer insertions and deleted more nucleotides at VDJ recombination sites, implying thymic rearrangement abnormalities. Because small numbers of individuals were included in the HLA sub-analyses, any influence of HLA type on TCRB rearrangement was left unresolved.

Here the chain combines TRBV4-3 and TRBJ2-1; the D segment could be TRBD1, given 6 matching bases. The clonotype was recovered from a young woman in good health. Sequenced: naive CD4+ T cells from blood. The cell subset or site label for this specimen denotes: true naive CD4+ T cells. The sequence in DNA is TGCGCCAGCAGCCAAGACCCCACAGGGTTTAATGAGCAGTTCTTC. This is translated as CASSQDPTGFNEQFF.